A single sample gave rise to the 19 T cell receptor beta chains below, sequenced in a study of PD-1 blockade in classical Hodgkin lymphoma. Every one of the patients relapsed after autologous stem cell transplantation (brentuximab vedotin exposure was variable). The table came from immunoSEQ multiplex PCR; TCRdb's copy has only in-frame clones and leaves some out. The sample consists of 24,000 or so clones, 81% of them appearing once. This material consisted of peripheral blood mononuclear cells (PBMCs), taken before the second cycle of nivolumab. The receptors were sampled from a human donor with classical Hodgkin lymphoma.

The V call is TRBV6-1, the J call TRBJ1-1, with 9 bases lining up with TRBD1. The CDR3 sequence is 14 residues long. Losses at the gene ends were 3 bases for V and 5 bases for J; bases not matched to a gene: 4. Germline CDR1 is MNHNS and CDR2 is SASEGT. The CDR3 DNA reads TGTGCCAGCAGTGAGACACAGGGGGCAACTGAAGCTTTCTTT. This gives the protein CASSETQGATEAFF.

The count of this clone is one. The rearrangement links TRBV28 to TRBJ2-7; 10 bases agree with TRBD2. This CDR3 contains 14 residues. The V and J ends lost 7 bases and 3 bases, in that order; junction bases with no gene match: 6. The germline gives CDR1 MDHEN, CDR2 SYDVKM. The CDR3 nucleotides read TGTGCCAGCAACCCTAGCGGGGGACTCTACGAGCAGTACTTC. Amino acids: CASNPSGGLYEQYF. Complete variable domain (other parts from reference TRBV28 and TRBJ2-7): DVKVTQSSRYLVKRTGEKVFLECVQDMDHENMFWYRQDPGLGLRLIYFSYDVKMKEKGDIPEGYSVSREKKERFSLILESASTNQTSMYLCASNPSGGLYEQYFGPGTRLTVT.

This sequence joins TRBV9 and TRBJ2-1; TRBD2 is a possible D gene (6 bases). Germline lookup yields CDR1 SGDLS and CDR2 YYNGEE. The V gene lost 4 bases and the J gene lost 3 bases, with 14 bases spanning the gap. This CDR3 comprises 15 residues. The CDR3 region is CASSSSREYYNEQFF. DNA of the CDR3: TGTGCCAGCAGCTCTAGTCGGGAGTACTACAATGAGCAGTTCTTC. Full variable domain (remainder filled in from reference TRBV9 and TRBJ2-1): DSGVTQTPKHLITATGQRVTLRCSPRSGDLSVYWYQQSLDQGLQFLIQYYNGEERAKGNILERFSAQQFPDLHSELNLSSLELGDSALYFCASSSSREYYNEQFFGPGTRLTVL.

The V and J genes are TRBV9 and TRBJ2-3; D is perhaps TRBD2 (5 bases). The V end lost 0 bases, the J end lost 2 bases, and 10 bases lay between the germline ends. The CDR3 runs 15 residues. In germline, CDR1 is SGDLS, CDR2 YYNGEE. CDR3 nucleotide sequence: TGTGCCAGCAGCGTAGCAGGCGGGCCCACAGATACGCAGTATTTT. This gives the protein CASSVAGGPTDTQYF.

The rearrangement links TRBV29-1 to TRBJ1-1; weak D call: TRBD1 (6 bases). Germline CDR1 and CDR2: SQVTM and ANQGSEA. This CDR3 is built from 14 residues. V lost 4 bases, J lost 1 base, and 13 bases lay in between. The CDR3 protein is CSVANIRGNTEAFF. The CDR3 nucleotides read TGCAGCGTTGCTAACATCAGGGGGAACACTGAAGCTTTCTTT. The whole variable domain, remainder taken from reference TRBV29-1 and TRBJ1-1, is SAVISQKPSRDICQRGTSLTIQCQVDSQVTMMFWYRQQPGQSLTLIATANQGSEATYESGFVIDKFPISRPNLTFSTLTVSNMSPEDSSIYLCSVANIRGNTEAFFGQGTRLTVV.

The chain couples TRBV7-8 to TRBJ1-1; 7 nucleotides align to TRBD1. In germline, CDR1 is SGHVS, CDR2 FQNEAQ. With 5 bases clipped from V and 1 base from J, the junction kept 13 bases outside the gene matches. The CDR3 has 17 amino acids. CDR3 DNA sequence: TGTGCCAGCAGCCCCACAACTACCGGGACAGAGAACACTGAAGCTTTCTTT. Translating it yields CASSPTTTGTENTEAFF. Full variable domain (rest looked up from reference TRBV7-8 and TRBJ1-1): GAGVSQSPRYKVAKRGQDVALRCDPISGHVSLFWYQQALGQGPEFLTYFQNEAQLDKSGLPSDRFFAERPEGSVSTLKIQRTQQEDSAVYLCASSPTTTGTENTEAFFGQGTRLTVV.

The chain uses TRBV5-1 and TRBJ2-3; the D gene is possibly TRBD1 (6 bases). Trimming removed 5 bases at V and 6 bases at J, with 10 bases between. Per the germline V gene, CDR1 is SGHRS and CDR2 is YFSETQ. This CDR3 is built from 12 residues. Here the CDR3 DNA reads TGCGCCAGCAGTAGGGGGTTGGATACGCAGTATTTT. Amino acid sequence: CASSRGLDTQYF. Full variable domain (missing parts from reference TRBV5-1 and TRBJ2-3): KAGVTQTPRYLIKTRGQQVTLSCSPISGHRSVSWYQQTPGQGLQFLFEYFSETQRNKGNFPGRFSGRQFSNSRSEMNVSTLELGDSALYLCASSRGLDTQYFGPGTRLTVL.

With regard to this clone: The junction differs from germline at one of its ends, possibly a read error. The chain has TRBV5-3 and TRBJ1-1, with D perhaps matching TRBD1 (5 bases). TRBV5-3 is an open reading frame whose function is uncertain. The CDR3 contains 15 residues. CDR3 in DNA: TGTGCCAGCAGCTTACAAGACAGCCTTGGGACTGAAGCTTTCTTT. Translated: CASSLQDSLGTEAFF.

This rearrangement joins TRBV4-1 to TRBJ1-2; D not certain. The CDR3 covers 16 residues. V dropped 0 bases and J dropped 4 bases, with 15 bases sitting between them. Per the germline V gene, CDR1 is MGHRA and CDR2 is YSYEKL. The CDR3 region has the DNA TGCGCCAGCAGCCAAGATAGGTTCACGGACGGCTATGGCTACACCTTC. Translated, it gives CASSQDRFTDGYGYTF.

This chain joins TRBV28 and TRBJ2-1, with TRBD1 matching over 7 bases. V shed 6 bases, J shed 0 bases, and the junction held 8 bases outside the gene matches. The germline CDR1 and CDR2 sequences are MDHEN and SYDVKM. CDR3 length equals 16 residues. CDR3 residues: CASREFRGSSYNEQFF. The CDR3 DNA reads TGTGCCAGCAGAGAATTCAGGGGGAGCTCCTACAATGAGCAGTTCTTC.

The V call is TRBV10-1, the J call TRBJ2-5; no clear D gene. V lost 3 bases and J 5 bases, leaving 7 bases between the germline ends. The length of the CDR3 is 12 residues. From germline, CDR1 is WNHNN and CDR2 SYGVQD (reference sequence). The CDR3 loop reads CASSDSLETQYF. The CDR3 DNA follows: TGCGCCAGCAGTGACAGTCTGGAGACCCAGTACTTC.

This clone was counted once. The CDR3 region is CASSTSQETQYF. CDR3 bases: TGTGCCAGCAGCACATCGCAAGAGACCCAGTACTTC. This sequence joins TRBV11-3 and TRBJ2-5; D call uncertain. Trimming shortened V by 5 bases and J by 2 bases, and 6 bases separated the two germline ends. CDR3 length: 12 residues. Germline V CDR1 and CDR2: SGHNT, YENEEA.

The V and J genes are TRBV19 and TRBJ1-2; D is unclear. V was shortened by 5 bases and J by 2 bases, with 9 bases between the two germline ends. The germline V gene has CDR1 LNHDA and CDR2 SQIVND (reference sequence). The CDR3 totals 13 residues. In nucleotides, the CDR3 is TGTGCCAGTAGTCTATCGGGGAACTATGGCTACACCTTC. Its protein is CASSLSGNYGYTF.

The rearrangement joins TRBV6-5 to TRBJ1-5; 8 positions agree with TRBD1. The V and J ends lost 6 bases and 2 bases, in that order; junction bases with no gene match: 6. Germline V gives CDR1 MNHEY, CDR2 SVGAGI. The length of the CDR3 is 15 residues. Here the CDR3 reads CASRSGQGGNQPQHF. The CDR3 DNA sequence: TGTGCCAGCAGGTCCGGACAGGGTGGCAATCAGCCCCAGCATTTT.

This rearrangement joins TRBV6-1 to TRBJ1-2; TRBD1 agrees at 9 bases. CDR3 length: 13 amino acids. The ends lost 4 bases at V and 4 bases at J; junction bases unmatched: 1. CDR1 is MNHNS, CDR2 SASEGT, per germline. Here the CDR3 DNA reads TGTGCCAGCAGTGGGACAGGGGCCTATGGCTACACCTTC. Translating gives CASSGTGAYGYTF.

The V and J genes are TRBV5-1 and TRBJ1-6; D not certain. The germline V gene has CDR1 SGHRS and CDR2 YFSETQ. Trimming removed 1 base at V and 5 bases at J, with 7 bases between. The CDR3 runs 14 residues. This CDR3 reads CASSLWRDNSPLHF. CDR3 coding DNA: TGCGCCAGCAGCTTGTGGCGGGATAATTCACCCCTCCACTTT. Supplemented by reference TRBV5-1 and TRBJ1-6, the full variable domain reads KAGVTQTPRYLIKTRGQQVTLSCSPISGHRSVSWYQQTPGQGLQFLFEYFSETQRNKGNFPGRFSGRQFSNSRSEMNVSTLELGDSALYLCASSLWRDNSPLHFGNGTRLTVT.

As for this clone: Other DNA sequences in this sample translate to the same CDR3. The chain recombines TRBV6-6 with TRBJ2-5, with D possibly TRBD1 on 6 matching bases. The CDR3 spans 14 residues. Germline CDR1 and CDR2: MNHNY and SVGAGI (reference sequence). The V gene lost 2 bases and the J gene lost 2 bases, with 9 bases spanning the gap. The CDR3 region has the DNA TGTGCCAGCAGTTACGGCAGGGGACAAGAGACCCAGTACTTC. This translates into CASSYGRGQETQYF.

This clone was seen a handful of times. V gene TRBV5-4 combines with J gene TRBJ2-3; D is undetermined. CDR1 and CDR2 from the germline V gene are SGHNT and YYREEE (reference sequence). The CDR3 is made up of 14 amino acids. The germline V and J ends were trimmed by 1 base and 3 bases, with 9 bases remaining between them. The DNA for the CDR3 is TGTGCCAGCAGCTTGCGGCTAGTAACAGATACGCAGTATTTT. Protein product: CASSLRLVTDTQYF.

The V and J genes are TRBV10-1 and TRBJ2-3; 8 bases match TRBD2. J gave up 2 bases and V 6 bases, and 7 bases lay outside the gene matches. Germline CDR1 WNHNN, CDR2 SYGVQD (reference sequence). The CDR3 is made up of 15 amino acids. The CDR3 sequence is CASSTSGQITDTQYF. The CDR3 DNA reads TGCGCCAGCAGCACTAGCGGACAAATCACAGATACGCAGTATTTT.